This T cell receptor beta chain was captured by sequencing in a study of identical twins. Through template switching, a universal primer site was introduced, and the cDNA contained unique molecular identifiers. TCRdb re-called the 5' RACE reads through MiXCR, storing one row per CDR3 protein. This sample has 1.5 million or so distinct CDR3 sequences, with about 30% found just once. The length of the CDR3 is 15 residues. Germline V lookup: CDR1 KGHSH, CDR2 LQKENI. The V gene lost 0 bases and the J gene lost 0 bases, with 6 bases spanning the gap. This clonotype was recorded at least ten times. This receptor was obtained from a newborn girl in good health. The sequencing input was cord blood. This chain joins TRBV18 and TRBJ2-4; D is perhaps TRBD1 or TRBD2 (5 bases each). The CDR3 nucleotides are TGTGCCAGCTCACCACCCGGGACAGCCAAAAACATTCAGTACTTC. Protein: CASSPPGTAKNIQYF.